The rows below give T cell receptor beta chains drawn from one sample of a study of graft-versus-host responses after intestinal transplantation. Sequencing used immunoSEQ multiplex PCR; TCRdb keeps in-frame clones, though not all of them. The profile shows under 85,000 clones, 90% of them singletons. No antigen has been assigned to these receptors. This sample comprised unstimulated CD8+ T cells sorted from spleen or lymph node cells, obtained before intestinal transplant. These TCRs come from a human donor who received an intestinal transplant. CDR3s include the opening cysteine and the closing phenylalanine or tryptophan. A D gene is named only where the DNA matches it firmly.

d_call j_call v_call cdr3_aa
NA TRBJ2-3 TRBV29-1 CSVHVDTQYF
NA TRBJ2-1 TRBV19 CASSVREGQNNEQFF
NA TRBJ1-3 TRBV9 CASSADTGSGNTIYF
NA TRBJ1-1 TRBV4-1 CASSQESGLGNTEAFF
TRBD1 TRBJ1-5 TRBV5-7 CASSLDGTGYSNQPQHF
TRBD2 TRBJ2-7 TRBV4-2 CASSQTSGGISYEQYF
TRBD2 TRBJ2-1 TRBV9 CASSPSGGAWDEQFF
TRBD1 TRBJ2-5 TRBV11-2 CASSSDWTGPETQYF
NA TRBJ1-6 TRBV6-1 CASSPGRLMDSPLHF
TRBD2 TRBJ2-5 TRBV7-9 CASSNSGEETQYF
NA TRBJ1-1 TRBV14 CASSYIGSGGTEAFF
NA TRBJ2-7 TRBV6-6 CASSYEGAAYEQYF
NA TRBJ1-2 TRBV7-9 CASSLVSGLDGYTF
TRBD2 TRBJ2-1 TRBV9 CASSVTSGIANEQFF
TRBD1 TRBJ1-6 TRBV10-2 CASSGSGGASSPLHF
NA TRBJ1-5 TRBV13 CASTQGNQPQHF
NA TRBJ1-1 TRBV2 CASIGRGTEAFF
NA TRBJ2-7 TRBV27 CASRGDTQRYEQYF
NA TRBJ1-5 TRBV12-2 CASRLEFNQPQHF
NA TRBJ1-1 TRBV9 CASSPQGLANTEAFF
NA TRBJ2-7 TRBV5-4 CASSWGHYEQYF
TRBD1 TRBJ1-2 TRBV5-5 CASSLAGQGYYGYTF
NA TRBJ2-7 TRBV4-2 CASSQEDRPFYEQYF
NA TRBJ2-1 TRBV5-6 CASSLVRGGPYNEQFF
NA NA TRBV6-5 CASSLSLVSEQYF
NA TRBJ1-1 TRBV9 CASSAMGGTEAFF
NA TRBJ1-6 TRBV6-5 CASSYGVANSPLHF
NA TRBJ2-5 TRBV4-1 CASSQGGEAQYF
NA TRBJ1-1 TRBV4-1 CASSPNRVGTEAFF
TRBD2 TRBJ2-1 TRBV27 CASGYQTSGGEDEQFF
NA TRBJ1-6 TRBV9 CASSPRGVGNSPLHF
TRBD2 TRBJ2-3 TRBV5-4 CASSLDFSGGPTDTQYF
TRBD1 TRBJ1-1 TRBV4-1 CASSRIVGDRGGTEAFF
NA TRBJ2-2 TRBV6-5 CASNPGGAWAGELFF
NA TRBJ1-1 TRBV7-8 CASSLLATLATEAFF
NA TRBJ1-1 TRBV9 CASSPPGHQIEAFF
TRBD1 TRBJ2-7 TRBV25-1 CASSEWGPGTGPPYEQYF
NA TRBJ1-4 TRBV5-6 CASTRHRVKTNEKLFF
NA TRBJ1-2 TRBV25-1 CASRAGAGTYGYTF
NA TRBJ1-5 TRBV4-1 CASSQTPTVHYGYSNQPQHF
TRBD1 TRBJ2-7 TRBV10-3 CAIKKPGQGYEQYF